This T cell receptor beta chain was sequenced in a study of beta chain features in type 1 diabetes. Germline CDR1 is SEHNR and CDR2 is FQNEAQ (reference sequence). The CDR3 sequence is 13 residues long. Trimming removed 7 bases from V and 4 bases from J, with 12 bases in between. This clone was counted a few times. What was sequenced were expressed TCRB transcripts, since all of the isolated RNA had been reverse transcribed. Measured with immunoSEQ multiplex PCR; TCRdb has only the in-frame clones, and not every one. This table has fewer than 500,000 clones, 14% appearing once. V is TRBV7-9 and J is TRBJ2-3; possible D gene TRBD2, 5 bases. The origin of this receptor is a man between 25 and 39 years old in good health. The sample taken for sequencing was naive CD4+ T cells from blood. CDR3 sequence (DNA): TGTGCCAGCATCACACTAGACCCAGATACGCAGTATTTT. Translating gives CASITLDPDTQYF.